These 26 T cell receptor beta chains were all obtained from the same sample, sequenced in a study of T cells in Graves' hyperthyroidism and ophthalmopathy. RNA transcripts served as the template for amplifying TCR beta CDR3 regions. The study used the HTBI primer set for a first-round RT-PCR of the TCR CDR3. TCRdb re-derived calls from the multiplex PCR reads in MiXCR, one entry per CDR3 protein. The sample consists of approximately 490,000 distinct CDR3 sequences, about 22% of them appearing once. The material sequenced was blood. Receptors originate from a woman in her seventies with Graves' ophthalmopathy.

This clonotype was seen just once. CDR3 region: CASRAGTSTDTQYF. The CDR3 DNA reads TGCGCCAGCCGGGCAGGGACTAGCACAGATACGCAGTATTTT. This sequence joins TRBV5-1 and TRBJ2-3; perhaps TRBD2 as D (6 bases). The CDR3 consists of 14 residues. Per germline, CDR1 SGHRS and CDR2 YFSETQ. The V gene lost 7 bases and the J gene lost 0 bases, with 12 bases spanning the gap.

This clonotype turned up a few times. The rearrangement joins TRBV20-1 to TRBJ2-7; TRBD2 aligns across 7 bases. Germline assignment: CDR1 DFQATT and CDR2 SNEGSKA (reference sequence). The CDR3 is 14 amino acids. Trimming at V came to 6 bases and at J to 7 bases, leaving 15 bases not matched to a gene. In DNA, the CDR3 is TGCAGTGCCCCCTCCGGGGGGTTTTCTACGGAGCAGTACTTC. Translating gives CSAPSGGFSTEQYF.

This clonotype occurred a few times. The chain carries TRBV9 and TRBJ1-2, with TRBD1 matching 8 bases. The V gene's germline CDR1 is SGDLS and CDR2 YYNGEE. The CDR3 spans 15 residues. Losses at the gene ends were 0 bases for V and 2 bases for J; bases not matched to a gene: 3. The CDR3 loop is CASSVAGQVNYGYTF. The CDR3, as DNA: TGTGCCAGCAGCGTAGCGGGACAGGTCAACTATGGCTACACCTTC. The whole variable domain, filled in from reference TRBV9 and TRBJ1-2, reads DSGVTQTPKHLITATGQRVTLRCSPRSGDLSVYWYQQSLDQGLQFLIQYYNGEERAKGNILERFSAQQFPDLHSELNLSSLELGDSALYFCASSVAGQVNYGYTFGSGTRLTVV.

This clonotype showed up just a few times. The chain combines TRBV20-1 with TRBJ1-5, with 8 nucleotides matching TRBD1. Germline values: CDR1 DFQATT, CDR2 SNEGSKA (reference sequence). The trim removed 0 bases at V and 2 bases at J, leaving 9 bases unmatched. The CDR3 sequence is 17 residues long. CDR3 nucleotides: TGCAGTGCTAGAGATTTGACCGGACAGGGAGGCAATCAGCCCCAGCATTTT. It encodes CSARDLTGQGGNQPQHF.

The chain combines TRBV12-3 or TRBV12-4 with TRBJ2-7; 14 nucleotides align to TRBD2. The CDR3 runs to 15 residues. J lost 4 bases, V lost 6 bases, and 5 bases had no gene match. CDR3 sequence (DNA): TGTGCCAGCAGATTGGGACTAGCGGGAGTGTACGAGCAGTACTTC. Protein: CASRLGLAGVYEQYF.

The chain is built from TRBV20-1 and TRBJ1-1, with a possible D match to TRBD1 (6 bases). Trimming left V 2 bases short and J 2 bases short, with 12 bases between. The germline V gene encodes CDR1 DFQATT and CDR2 SNEGSKA (reference sequence). There are 14 residues in the CDR3. The CDR3 spells CSARTGAVNTEAFF. CDR3 DNA: TGCAGTGCTAGAACGGGGGCAGTAAACACTGAAGCTTTCTTT.

This sequence joins TRBV20-1 and TRBJ1-2; D unresolved. There are 11 residues in the CDR3. Trimming stripped 6 bases from V and 6 bases from J, with 11 bases between. Germline V gene data show CDR1 as DFQATT and CDR2 as SNEGSKA (reference sequence). This chain's CDR3 is CSAEGGHGYTF. The CDR3 DNA follows: TGCAGTGCCGAGGGAGGGCATGGCTACACCTTC.

This chain connects TRBV7-8 to TRBJ2-7; TRBD2 is a possible D gene (5 bases). Germline V gene data show CDR1 as SGHVS and CDR2 as FQNEAQ. V dropped 0 bases and J dropped 4 bases, with 10 bases sitting between them. The CDR3 totals 14 residues. CDR3 sequence: CASSLARDGYEQYF. In nucleotides, the CDR3 is TGTGCCAGCAGCTTAGCGAGGGATGGGTACGAGCAGTACTTC.

This clonotype was recorded at least ten times. The chain couples TRBV12-3 or TRBV12-4 to TRBJ2-5; maybe TRBD2 (7 bases). Trimming stripped 3 bases from V and 4 bases from J, with 15 bases between. CDR3 size: 15 residues. The CDR3 sequence is CASSFSGGQRETQYF. Written as DNA, the CDR3 is TGTGCCAGCAGTTTCTCCGGGGGGCAGAGAGAGACCCAGTACTTC.

This clonotype was seen many times. The genes are TRBV6-5 and TRBJ1-1; no definite D call. The V end was cut by 0 bases, the J end by 1 base, with 15 bases between. The CDR3 covers 17 residues. Germline V gives CDR1 MNHEY, CDR2 SVGAGI. The CDR3 loop reads CASSYSRPDGWNTEAFF. As DNA, the CDR3 is TGTGCCAGCAGTTACTCGAGACCCGATGGGTGGAACACTGAAGCTTTCTTT.

V is TRBV5-1 and J is TRBJ2-5; D is unresolved. The CDR3 is made up of 12 amino acids. The V gene lost 3 bases and the J gene lost 3 bases, with 6 bases spanning the gap. The germline V gene has CDR1 SGHRS and CDR2 YFSETQ. In DNA, the CDR3 is TGCGCCAGCAGCTGGGATAAAGAGACCCAGTACTTC. Its protein product is CASSWDKETQYF.

The chain couples TRBV4-2 to TRBJ2-1, with TRBD2 matching over 9 bases. The germline V gene encodes CDR1 LGHNA and CDR2 YNFKEQ. Unmatched junction bases numbered 3, after V lost 4 bases and J lost 2 bases. CDR3 length: 15 residues. The CDR3 DNA follows: TGTGCCAGCAGCCGCCCTAGCGGGACCTACAATGAGCAGTTCTTC. Translating gives CASSRPSGTYNEQFF.

This clonotype turned up a few times. CDR3 protein: CSAKPTGATYNEQFF. CDR3 DNA sequence: TGCAGTGCTAAGCCGACAGGGGCGACCTACAATGAGCAGTTCTTC. The rearrangement links TRBV20-1 to TRBJ2-1, with 8 nucleotides matching TRBD1. With 4 bases clipped from V and 2 bases from J, the junction kept 7 bases outside the gene matches. Germline V lookup: CDR1 DFQATT, CDR2 SNEGSKA (reference sequence). The CDR3 is 15 amino acids.

This clonotype was seen repeatedly, ten times or more. This chain uses TRBV28 with TRBJ1-2, with 8 bases aligning to TRBD1. V lost 5 bases, J lost 3 bases, and 8 bases stayed unmatched. The CDR3 extends over 15 amino acids. From germline, CDR1 is MDHEN and CDR2 SYDVKM. The CDR3, as DNA: TGTGCCAGCAGTCCGGGGGACAGGTCAGACTATGGCTACACCTTC. Protein sequence: CASSPGDRSDYGYTF.

This clonotype appeared many times. The V call is TRBV18, the J call TRBJ2-1; 12 positions match TRBD2. The CDR3 contains 16 residues. With 6 bases clipped from V and 5 bases from J, the junction kept 8 bases outside the gene matches. Germline CDR1 KGHSH, CDR2 LQKENI. The CDR3 region has the DNA TGTGCCAGCTCCCCGACCCTAGCGGGAGGGGACAATGAGCAGTTCTTC. Encoded protein: CASSPTLAGGDNEQFF.

This clonotype was counted many times. V is TRBV3-1 and J is TRBJ1-5; tentative D call: TRBD1 (5 bases). Deletions cut 5 bases from V and 6 bases from J, with 17 bases between. The CDR3 contains 15 residues. Germline CDR1 is LGHDT and CDR2 is YNNKEL (reference sequence). The CDR3 protein is CASSKGPGMTQPQHF. The CDR3 bases are TGTGCCAGCAGCAAGGGCCCAGGGATGACTCAGCCCCAGCATTTT.

V is TRBV5-4 and J is TRBJ1-2; the D gene is possibly TRBD1 (5 bases). Germline-derived CDR1 and CDR2 are SGHNT and YYREEE (reference sequence). V lost 2 bases, J lost 3 bases, and 17 bases lay in between. This CDR3 is built from 16 residues. The CDR3 DNA follows: TGTGCCAGCAGCTTCCCCCCTCTGGGGCAGGACTATGGCTACACCTTC. Translating gives CASSFPPLGQDYGYTF.

V and J are TRBV28 and TRBJ2-1, with a tentative D call TRBD2 (6 bases). Trimming cost V 5 bases and J 2 bases, with 13 bases left between them. The CDR3 covers 15 residues. CDR1 is MDHEN, CDR2 SYDVKM, per germline. This CDR3 is CASSEAGGPYNEQFF. The CDR3 DNA sequence: TGTGCCAGCAGTGAAGCGGGCGGCCCCTACAATGAGCAGTTCTTC.

The chain couples TRBV20-1 to TRBJ2-7, with 8 bases aligning to TRBD2. This CDR3 comprises 14 residues. Germline V gene data show CDR1 as DFQATT and CDR2 as SNEGSKA (reference sequence). V dropped 6 bases and J dropped 2; count of bases not matched to a gene: 9. CDR3 nucleotides: TGCAGTGCCTCCTATAGCGGGACTACCTACGAGCAGTACTTC. Translating it yields CSASYSGTTYEQYF.

This clonotype was counted between two and nine times. This chain uses TRBV7-8 with TRBJ2-2, with 11 positions matching TRBD2. J was trimmed by 1 base and V by 5 bases; bases with no gene match: 3. Germline V gives CDR1 SGHVS, CDR2 FQNEAQ. This CDR3 is 16 amino acids long. The CDR3 nucleotides read TGTGCCAGCAGCGGGCTAGCGGGAGGGAACACCGGGGAGCTGTTTTTT. It is translated as CASSGLAGGNTGELFF.

This clonotype has at least ten counts. The chain recombines TRBV2 with TRBJ2-1; the match to TRBD2 covers 11 bases. This CDR3 spans 13 amino acids. Germline values: CDR1 SNHLY, CDR2 FYNNEI. V lost 6 bases and J lost 8; bases outside the gene matches: 3. CDR3 sequence (DNA): TGTGCCAGCAGACTAGCGGGAGTAGATGAGCAGTTCTTC. It specifies CASRLAGVDEQFF.

This clonotype has just a few counts. The rearrangement uses TRBV19 and TRBJ2-1; tentative D call: TRBD2 (6 bases). V lost 5 bases and J lost 5, with 16 bases in between. The CDR3 runs to 15 residues. The germline V gene encodes CDR1 LNHDA and CDR2 SQIVND (reference sequence). CDR3 loop: CASSAQGGINNEQFF. The DNA of the CDR3 is TGTGCCAGTAGTGCTCAGGGCGGGATCAACAATGAGCAGTTCTTC.

This clonotype was detected a few times. The chain uses TRBV5-1 and TRBJ2-1; D is uncertain. The CDR3 extends over 14 amino acids. CDR1 and CDR2 from the germline V gene are SGHRS and YFSETQ. Trimming pared 4 bases from V and 5 bases from J, leaving 13 bases between. CDR3 in amino acids: CASSHPGRNNEQFF. DNA for the CDR3: TGCGCCAGCAGCCATCCTGGACGGAACAATGAGCAGTTCTTC.

The table lists this clonotype with a few counts. This chain connects TRBV11-3 to TRBJ2-7; 8 bases line up with TRBD1. The junction had 8 bases not matched to a gene; V was cut back by 2 bases and J by 5 bases. The germline V gene encodes CDR1 SGHNT and CDR2 YENEEA. The CDR3 runs to 15 residues. DNA of the CDR3: TGTGCCAGCAGCTTATCCAGGACAGGGATCGACGAGCAGTACTTC. Translation: CASSLSRTGIDEQYF.

This clonotype has a count of ten or more. The chain carries TRBV28 and TRBJ1-1; D is unresolved. Germline values: CDR1 MDHEN, CDR2 SYDVKM. The CDR3 is 11 amino acids. V dropped 7 bases and J dropped 0 bases, with 3 bases sitting between them. DNA for the CDR3: TGTGCCAGCAAGTTGAACACTGAAGCTTTCTTT. As protein: CASKLNTEAFF.

V gene TRBV24-1 combines with J gene TRBJ2-1, with 10 bases lining up with TRBD1. The V and J ends lost 4 bases and 8 bases, in that order; junction bases with no gene match: 10. The CDR3 runs to 16 residues. Germline V CDR1 and CDR2: KGHDR, SFDVKD. Here the CDR3 DNA reads TGTGCCACCAGTGACGCCGGACAGGGGGGTATTGATGAGCAGTTCTTC. Protein: CATSDAGQGGIDEQFF.